The entry that follows covers one T cell receptor (beta chain) sequence. No antigen is known for it. The sample originates from a study of CD8 T cells in ankylosing spondylitis. Findings and caveats of the study: As for the disease-linked clones, they showed a CD8+ phenotype and occurred at relatively low frequencies in peripheral blood. Enrichment of disease-linked clones was reportedly significant in matched ankylosing spondylitis synovial fluid. Made up of about eight highly homologous variants, a TCR beta motif appeared characteristic of ankylosing spondylitis blood.

Germline V gene lookup returns CDR1 MGHDK and CDR2 SYGVNS. This CDR3 is built from 14 residues. The V and J ends lost 8 bases and 9 bases respectively, with 22 bases between them. Researchers built TCR beta libraries using quantitative 5'-RACE with molecular barcodes. TCRdb re-called the 5' RACE reads with MiXCR, one entry per CDR3 protein. The table lists some 350,000 distinct CDR3 sequences, roughly 14% of them singletons, with roughly 1.1% in the top ten. The sequence derives from a male donor with ankylosing spondylitis or in good health (not recorded which). The chain carries TRBV25-1 and TRBJ1-1; tentatively, D is TRBD1 (5 bases). Input material: blood, either unsorted or a sorted T cell fraction (not recorded which). The CDR3 here is CASSPPGTSPKAFF. The CDR3 bases are TGTGCCAGCTCCCCACCCGGGACTAGTCCCAAAGCTTTCTTT.